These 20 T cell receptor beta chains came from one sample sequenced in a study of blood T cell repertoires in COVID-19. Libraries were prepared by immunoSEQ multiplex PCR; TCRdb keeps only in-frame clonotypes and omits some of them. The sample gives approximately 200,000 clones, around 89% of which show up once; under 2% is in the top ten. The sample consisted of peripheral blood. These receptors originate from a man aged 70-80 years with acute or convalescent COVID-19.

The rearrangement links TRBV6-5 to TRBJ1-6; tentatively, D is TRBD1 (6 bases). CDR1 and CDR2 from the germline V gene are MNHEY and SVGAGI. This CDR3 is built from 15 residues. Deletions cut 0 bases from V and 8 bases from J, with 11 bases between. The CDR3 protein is CASSYSIRGDSPLHF. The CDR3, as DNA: TGTGCCAGCAGTTACTCGATCAGGGGTGATTCACCCCTCCACTTT.

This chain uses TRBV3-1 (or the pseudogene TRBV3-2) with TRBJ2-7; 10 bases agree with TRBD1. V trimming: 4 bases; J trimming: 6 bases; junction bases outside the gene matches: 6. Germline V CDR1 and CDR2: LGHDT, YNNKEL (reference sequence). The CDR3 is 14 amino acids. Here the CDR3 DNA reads TGTGCCAGCAGCCCGGGACAGGGGCTTGGCGAGCAGTACTTC. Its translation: CASSPGQGLGEQYF.

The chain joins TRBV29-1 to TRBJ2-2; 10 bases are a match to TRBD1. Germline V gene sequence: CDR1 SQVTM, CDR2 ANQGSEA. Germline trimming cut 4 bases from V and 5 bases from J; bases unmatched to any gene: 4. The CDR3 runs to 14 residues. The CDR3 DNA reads TGCAGCGTTGGCTTGGGACAGGGGACCGGGGAGCTGTTTTTT. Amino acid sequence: CSVGLGQGTGELFF.

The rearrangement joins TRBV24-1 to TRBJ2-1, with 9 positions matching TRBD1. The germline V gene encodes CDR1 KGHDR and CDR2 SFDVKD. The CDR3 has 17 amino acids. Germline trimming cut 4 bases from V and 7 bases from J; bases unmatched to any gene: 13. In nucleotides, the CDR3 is TGTGCCACCAGTGACATTGCAGGGGGGACAGGGATAAATGAGCAGTTCTTC. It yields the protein CATSDIAGGTGINEQFF.

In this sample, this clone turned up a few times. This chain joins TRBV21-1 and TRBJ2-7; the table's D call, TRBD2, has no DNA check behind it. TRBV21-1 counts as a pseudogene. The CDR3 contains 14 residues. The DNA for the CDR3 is TGTGCCAGCAGCAACCCCAGGAGGATCTACGAGCAGTACTTC. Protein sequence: CASSNPRRIYEQYF.

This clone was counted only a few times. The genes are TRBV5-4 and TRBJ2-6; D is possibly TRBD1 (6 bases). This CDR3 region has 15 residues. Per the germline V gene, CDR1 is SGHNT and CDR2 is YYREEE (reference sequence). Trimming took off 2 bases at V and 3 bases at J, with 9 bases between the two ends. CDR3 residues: CASSFTGSGANVLTF. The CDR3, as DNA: TGTGCCAGCAGCTTTACAGGGAGTGGGGCCAACGTCCTGACTTTC. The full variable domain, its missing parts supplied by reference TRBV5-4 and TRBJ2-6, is ETGVTQSPTHLIKTRGQQVTLRCSSQSGHNTVSWYQQALGQGPQFIFQYYREEENGRGNFPPRFSGLQFPNYSSELNVNALELDDSALYLCASSFTGSGANVLTFGAGSRLTVL.

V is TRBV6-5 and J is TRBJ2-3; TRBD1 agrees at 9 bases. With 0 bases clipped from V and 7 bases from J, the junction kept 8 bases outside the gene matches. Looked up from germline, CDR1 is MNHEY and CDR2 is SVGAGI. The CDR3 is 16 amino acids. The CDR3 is CASSYSSQGARNTQYF. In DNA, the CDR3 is TGTGCCAGCAGTTACTCATCACAGGGGGCGCGAAATACGCAGTATTTT.

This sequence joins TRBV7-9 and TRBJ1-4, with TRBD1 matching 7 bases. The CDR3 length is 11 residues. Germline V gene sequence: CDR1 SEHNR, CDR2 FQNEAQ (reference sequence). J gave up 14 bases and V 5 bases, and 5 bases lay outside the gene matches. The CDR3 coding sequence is TGTGCCAGCAGCCAGACAGGGAGGCTGTTTTTT. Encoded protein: CASSQTGRLFF.

CDR3 sequence (DNA): TGTGCCAGCAGCGAGTCGGGGAGTAACACCGGGGAGCTGTTTTTT. Its translation is CASSESGSNTGELFF. The chain has TRBV3-1 (or the pseudogene TRBV3-2) and TRBJ2-2, with D tentatively TRBD2 (5 bases). CDR3 length: 15 amino acids. Trimming shortened V by 5 bases and J by 2 bases, and 12 bases separated the two germline ends. Per germline, CDR1 LGHDT and CDR2 YNNKEL (reference sequence).

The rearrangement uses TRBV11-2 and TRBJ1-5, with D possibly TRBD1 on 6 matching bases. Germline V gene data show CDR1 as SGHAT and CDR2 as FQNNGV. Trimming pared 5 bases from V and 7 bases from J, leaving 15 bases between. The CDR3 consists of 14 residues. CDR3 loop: CASSPAGGRQPQHF. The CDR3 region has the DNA TGTGCCAGCAGCCCAGCGGGGGGCAGGCAGCCCCAGCATTTT.

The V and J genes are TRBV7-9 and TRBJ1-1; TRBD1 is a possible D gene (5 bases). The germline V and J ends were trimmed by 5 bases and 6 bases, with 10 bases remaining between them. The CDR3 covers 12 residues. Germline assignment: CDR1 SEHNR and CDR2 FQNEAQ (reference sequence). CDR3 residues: CASSRTGAEAFF. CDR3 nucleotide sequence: TGTGCCAGCAGCCGCACAGGCGCTGAAGCTTTCTTT.

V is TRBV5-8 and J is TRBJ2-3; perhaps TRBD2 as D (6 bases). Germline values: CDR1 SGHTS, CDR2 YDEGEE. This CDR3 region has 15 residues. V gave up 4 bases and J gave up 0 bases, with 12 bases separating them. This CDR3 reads CASSGGGRSTDTQYF. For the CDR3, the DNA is TGTGCCAGCAGCGGTGGGGGGAGAAGCACAGATACGCAGTATTTT.

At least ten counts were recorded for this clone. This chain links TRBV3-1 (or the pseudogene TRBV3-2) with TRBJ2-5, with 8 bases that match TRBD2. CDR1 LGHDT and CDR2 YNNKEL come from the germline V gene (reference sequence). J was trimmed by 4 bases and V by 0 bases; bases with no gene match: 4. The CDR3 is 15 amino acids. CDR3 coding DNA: TGTGCCAGCAGCCAAGATTGGCTAGCGGGAGAGACCCAGTACTTC. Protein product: CASSQDWLAGETQYF.

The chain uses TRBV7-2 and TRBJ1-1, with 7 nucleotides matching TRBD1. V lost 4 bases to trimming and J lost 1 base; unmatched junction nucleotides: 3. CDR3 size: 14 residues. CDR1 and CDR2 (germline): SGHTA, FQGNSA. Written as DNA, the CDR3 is TGTGCCAGCAGCTCGGGACAGACGAACACTGAAGCTTTCTTT. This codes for CASSSGQTNTEAFF.

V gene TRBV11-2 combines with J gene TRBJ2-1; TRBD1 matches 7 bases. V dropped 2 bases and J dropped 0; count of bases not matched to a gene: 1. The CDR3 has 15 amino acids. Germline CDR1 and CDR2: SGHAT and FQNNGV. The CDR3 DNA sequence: TGTGCCAGCAGCTTAACAGGGGACTCCTACAATGAGCAGTTCTTC. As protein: CASSLTGDSYNEQFF. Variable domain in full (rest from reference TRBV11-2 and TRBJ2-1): EAGVAQSPRYKIIEKRQSVAFWCNPISGHATLYWYQQILGQGPKLLIQFQNNGVVDDSQLPKDRFSAERLKGVDSTLKIQPAKLEDSAVYLCASSLTGDSYNEQFFGPGTRLTVL.

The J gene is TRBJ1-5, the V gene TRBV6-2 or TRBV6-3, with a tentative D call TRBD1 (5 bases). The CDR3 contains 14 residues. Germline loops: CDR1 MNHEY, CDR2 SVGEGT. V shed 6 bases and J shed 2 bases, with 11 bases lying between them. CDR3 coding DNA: TGTGCCAGCAGCGAAGGGACTCGCAATCAGCCCCAGCATTTT. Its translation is CASSEGTRNQPQHF.

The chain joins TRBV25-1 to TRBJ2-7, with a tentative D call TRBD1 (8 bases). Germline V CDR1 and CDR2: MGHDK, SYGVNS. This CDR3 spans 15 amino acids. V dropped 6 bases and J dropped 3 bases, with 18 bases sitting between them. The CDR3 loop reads CASRGGSGGYYEQYF. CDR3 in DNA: TGTGCCAGCAGGGGGGGGTCAGGGGGCTACTACGAGCAGTACTTC.

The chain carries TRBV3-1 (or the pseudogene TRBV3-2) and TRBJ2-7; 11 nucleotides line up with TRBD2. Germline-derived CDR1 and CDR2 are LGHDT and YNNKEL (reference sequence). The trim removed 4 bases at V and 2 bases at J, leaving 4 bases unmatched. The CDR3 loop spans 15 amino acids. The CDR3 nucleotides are TGTGCCAGCAGCCTGGGGACTAGCGGACCCTACGAGCAGTACTTC. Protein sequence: CASSLGTSGPYEQYF.

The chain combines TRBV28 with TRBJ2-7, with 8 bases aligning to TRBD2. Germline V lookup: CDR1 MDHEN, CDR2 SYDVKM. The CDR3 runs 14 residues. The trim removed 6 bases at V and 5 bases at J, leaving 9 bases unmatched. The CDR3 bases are TGTGCCAGCAGAATTGGCGGGAGGTCCCACGAGCAGTACTTC. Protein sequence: CASRIGGRSHEQYF.

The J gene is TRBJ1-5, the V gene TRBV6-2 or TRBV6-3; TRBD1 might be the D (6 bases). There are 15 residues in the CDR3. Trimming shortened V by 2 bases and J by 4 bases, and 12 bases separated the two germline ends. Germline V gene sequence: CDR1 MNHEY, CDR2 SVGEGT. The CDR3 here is CASSYGVTGNQPQHF. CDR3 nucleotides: TGTGCCAGCAGTTACGGGGTAACAGGGAATCAGCCCCAGCATTTT.